The rows below give T cell receptor beta chains drawn from one sample of a study of T-cell reconstitution after alpha-beta-depleted transplantation in children. Using its own MiXCR run on the PCR reads, TCRdb lists one record per CDR3 protein. The sample includes 600,000 to 800,000 distinct CDR3 sequences, around 13% of them seen just once. The sample was PBMCs, taken before TCRalphabeta/CD19-depleted stem cell transplant. These TCRs come from a girl between 2 and 10 years old with congenital amegakaryocytic thrombocytopenia, due to receive a stem cell transplant. Both conserved end residues are part of each CDR3. The D gene is left open where the match is weak. Some rows have no size entry. The others give once, few or many, or a class for an expanded clone.

clone size: few; J gene: TRBJ1-3; V gene: TRBV7-3; D gene: NA; CDR3 protein: CASSLGHGNTIYF; CDR3 DNA: TGTGCCAGCAGTTTGGGCCATGGAAACACCATATATTTT
clone size: few; J gene: TRBJ2-3; V gene: TRBV11-2; D gene: TRBD2; CDR3 protein: CASSLGLAGGLDTQYF; CDR3 DNA: TGTGCCAGCAGCTTAGGACTAGCGGGCGGCCTAGATACGCAGTATTTT
clone size: many; J gene: TRBJ2-7; V gene: TRBV27; D gene: NA; CDR3 protein: CASSLNRAVEQYF; CDR3 DNA: TGTGCCAGCAGTTTAAACAGGGCGGTCGAGCAGTACTTC
clone size: NA; J gene: TRBJ2-7; V gene: TRBV20-1; D gene: NA; CDR3 protein: CSASLGATYEQYF; CDR3 DNA: TGCAGTGCTAGTTTAGGGGCCACCTACGAGCAGTACTTC
clone size: many; J gene: TRBJ1-2; V gene: TRBV4-1; D gene: NA; CDR3 protein: CASKPGGHNYGYTF; CDR3 DNA: TGCGCCAGCAAACCAGGCGGGCATAACTATGGCTACACCTTC
clone size: many; J gene: TRBJ2-1; V gene: TRBV12-3/TRBV12-4; D gene: TRBD2; CDR3 protein: CASRQVGLAGDNEQFF; CDR3 DNA: TGTGCCAGCAGACAAGTCGGCCTAGCGGGAGACAATGAGCAGTTCTTC
clone size: many; J gene: TRBJ1-2; V gene: TRBV20-1; D gene: TRBD1; CDR3 protein: CSAPTGDYGYTF; CDR3 DNA: TGCAGTGCCCCGACAGGGGACTATGGCTACACCTTC
clone size: NA; J gene: TRBJ2-7; V gene: TRBV20-1; D gene: NA; CDR3 protein: CSAGPSGMSSYEQYF; CDR3 DNA: TGCAGTGCTGGACCAAGCGGAATGAGCTCCTACGAGCAGTACTTC
clone size: many; J gene: TRBJ2-1; V gene: TRBV12-3/TRBV12-4; D gene: NA; CDR3 protein: CASSFSSGVNEQFF; CDR3 DNA: TGTGCCAGCAGTTTCTCTTCCGGGGTCAATGAGCAGTTCTTC
clone size: NA; J gene: TRBJ2-2; V gene: TRBV20-1; D gene: TRBD2; CDR3 protein: CSAQTLPGLAGGLNTGELFF; CDR3 DNA: TGCAGTGCCCAAACCTTACCGGGGCTAGCGGGAGGCCTGAACACCGGGGAGCTGTTTTTT
clone size: NA; J gene: TRBJ2-7; V gene: TRBV7-2; D gene: NA; CDR3 protein: CASSLVIGGLRPYEQYF; CDR3 DNA: TGTGCCAGCAGCTTAGTAATCGGGGGGCTACGTCCCTACGAGCAGTACTTC
clone size: many; J gene: TRBJ2-3; V gene: TRBV20-1; D gene: NA; CDR3 protein: CSASPIGGITDTQYF; CDR3 DNA: TGCAGTGCTAGTCCTATAGGAGGGATCACAGATACGCAGTATTTT
clone size: many; J gene: TRBJ1-1; V gene: TRBV20-1; D gene: NA; CDR3 protein: CSAITGNTEAFF; CDR3 DNA: TGCAGTGCTATAACAGGCAACACTGAAGCTTTCTTT
clone size: NA; J gene: TRBJ2-1; V gene: TRBV7-9; D gene: NA; CDR3 protein: CASSDTGQGHNEQFF; CDR3 DNA: TGTGCCAGCAGCGATACCGGCCAGGGGCACAATGAGCAGTTCTTC
clone size: few; J gene: TRBJ2-5; V gene: TRBV5-1; D gene: TRBD2; CDR3 protein: CASRTAGVSSETQYF; CDR3 DNA: TGCGCCAGCAGGACGGCGGGAGTCTCTTCTGAGACCCAGTACTTC
clone size: NA; J gene: TRBJ1-1; V gene: TRBV19; D gene: TRBD1; CDR3 protein: CASSSYRGPMNTEAFF; CDR3 DNA: TGTGCCAGTAGTAGTTACAGGGGTCCGATGAACACTGAAGCTTTCTTT
clone size: many; J gene: TRBJ2-2; V gene: TRBV10-3; D gene: NA; CDR3 protein: CAIAGLNTGELFF; CDR3 DNA: TGTGCCATCGCGGGGCTCAACACCGGGGAGCTGTTTTTT
clone size: NA; J gene: TRBJ2-6; V gene: TRBV5-1; D gene: NA; CDR3 protein: CASSRQGLSGANVLTF; CDR3 DNA: TGCGCCAGCAGCAGGCAAGGCCTCTCTGGGGCCAACGTCCTGACTTTC
clone size: few; J gene: TRBJ2-7; V gene: TRBV30; D gene: NA; CDR3 protein: CAWSVTQGGYEQYF; CDR3 DNA: TGTGCCTGGAGTGTAACGCAGGGTGGTTACGAGCAGTACTTC
clone size: many; J gene: TRBJ2-7; V gene: TRBV29-1; D gene: NA; CDR3 protein: CSVADGPYEQYF; CDR3 DNA: TGCAGCGTTGCCGACGGGCCCTACGAGCAGTACTTC
clone size: once; J gene: TRBJ1-1; V gene: TRBV2; D gene: NA; CDR3 protein: CASSEDRDSTEAFF; CDR3 DNA: TGTGCCAGCAGTGAAGACAGGGATAGCACTGAAGCTTTCTTT
clone size: few; J gene: TRBJ2-7; V gene: TRBV20-1; D gene: NA; CDR3 protein: CSARDSEDGYEQYF; CDR3 DNA: TGCAGTGCTAGAGATAGTGAGGACGGCTACGAGCAGTACTTC
clone size: many; J gene: TRBJ1-4; V gene: TRBV12-3/TRBV12-4; D gene: NA; CDR3 protein: CASRRGIEKLFF; CDR3 DNA: TGTGCCAGCAGACGAGGGATTGAAAAACTGTTTTTT
clone size: many; J gene: TRBJ2-3; V gene: TRBV29-1; D gene: NA; CDR3 protein: CSVEVTSGGTDTQYF; CDR3 DNA: TGCAGCGTTGAAGTGACGTCAGGAGGGACAGATACGCAGTATTTT
clone size: NA; J gene: TRBJ2-1; V gene: TRBV7-6; D gene: TRBD1; CDR3 protein: CASSPRGTGGTHNEQFF; CDR3 DNA: TGTGCCAGCAGCCCAAGGGGGACAGGGGGGACTCACAATGAGCAGTTCTTC
clone size: many; J gene: TRBJ1-1; V gene: TRBV20-1; D gene: NA; CDR3 protein: CSAGGPSNTEAFF; CDR3 DNA: TGCAGTGCTGGCGGACCGTCGAACACTGAAGCTTTCTTT
clone size: few; J gene: TRBJ2-3; V gene: TRBV10-3; D gene: NA; CDR3 protein: CAIAFSSPTDTQYF; CDR3 DNA: TGTGCCATCGCATTTAGCTCCCCGACGGATACGCAGTATTTT
clone size: few; J gene: TRBJ1-3; V gene: TRBV20-1; D gene: NA; CDR3 protein: CSASVGNSGNTIYF; CDR3 DNA: TGCAGTGCTAGTGTCGGGAACTCTGGAAACACCATATATTTT
clone size: many; J gene: TRBJ1-2; V gene: TRBV12-3/TRBV12-4; D gene: NA; CDR3 protein: CASSHPPSGSYGYTF; CDR3 DNA: TGTGCCAGCAGTCACCCCCCCTCGGGGTCGTATGGCTACACCTTC
clone size: few; J gene: TRBJ2-4; V gene: TRBV13; D gene: TRBD1; CDR3 protein: CASSLLKTKPGTGDLAKNIQYF; CDR3 DNA: TGTGCCAGCAGCCTACTCAAGACAAAGCCCGGGACAGGGGATCTAGCCAAAAACATTCAGTACTTC
clone size: NA; J gene: TRBJ2-7; V gene: TRBV20-1; D gene: NA; CDR3 protein: CSAREWSAYEQYF; CDR3 DNA: TGCAGTGCTAGAGAGTGGTCGGCCTACGAGCAGTACTTC
clone size: many; J gene: TRBJ2-1; V gene: TRBV20-1; D gene: TRBD2; CDR3 protein: CSAGLAGENEQFF; CDR3 DNA: TGCAGTGCGGGGCTAGCGGGAGAGAATGAGCAGTTCTTC
clone size: NA; J gene: TRBJ2-4; V gene: TRBV20-1; D gene: NA; CDR3 protein: CSARVFDAGNIQYF; CDR3 DNA: TGCAGTGCTAGAGTTTTCGACGCGGGCAACATTCAGTACTTC
clone size: many; J gene: TRBJ1-6; V gene: TRBV10-3; D gene: TRBD1; CDR3 protein: CAIRATGDGSPLHF; CDR3 DNA: TGTGCCATCAGGGCGACAGGGGATGGATCACCCCTCCACTTT
clone size: many; J gene: TRBJ2-7; V gene: TRBV5-1; D gene: TRBD1; CDR3 protein: CASSFEDRDHEQYF; CDR3 DNA: TGCGCCAGCAGCTTCGAGGACAGGGACCACGAGCAGTACTTC
clone size: many; J gene: TRBJ2-2; V gene: TRBV6-2/TRBV6-3; D gene: NA; CDR3 protein: CASSSLPRGELFF; CDR3 DNA: TGTGCCAGCAGTTCTCTTCCGAGGGGGGAGCTGTTTTTT
clone size: NA; J gene: TRBJ2-5; V gene: TRBV5-5; D gene: NA; CDR3 protein: CASSLSPRQETQYF; CDR3 DNA: TGTGCCAGCAGCTTAAGCCCGCGGCAAGAGACCCAGTACTTC
clone size: many; J gene: TRBJ2-3; V gene: TRBV7-2; D gene: TRBD2; CDR3 protein: CASSLVGLAGGGDTQYF; CDR3 DNA: TGTGCCAGCAGCTTAGTTGGCCTAGCGGGAGGTGGAGATACGCAGTATTTT
clone size: many; J gene: TRBJ2-1; V gene: TRBV2; D gene: TRBD2; CDR3 protein: CASALAAYNEQFF; CDR3 DNA: TGTGCCAGTGCCCTAGCGGCCTACAATGAGCAGTTCTTC
clone size: few; J gene: TRBJ2-1; V gene: TRBV30; D gene: TRBD2; CDR3 protein: CAWSVYGLTRLAPYNEQFF; CDR3 DNA: TGTGCCTGGAGTGTATACGGCCTAACGAGACTAGCGCCATACAATGAGCAGTTCTTC
clone size: many; J gene: TRBJ1-2; V gene: TRBV5-1; D gene: NA; CDR3 protein: CASSLRASYGYTF; CDR3 DNA: TGCGCCAGCAGCCTCAGGGCTAGCTATGGCTACACCTTC
clone size: few; J gene: TRBJ2-5; V gene: TRBV28; D gene: TRBD1; CDR3 protein: CASRTGSRETQYF; CDR3 DNA: TGTGCCAGCAGGACAGGGAGTAGAGAGACCCAGTACTTC
clone size: many; J gene: TRBJ1-1; V gene: TRBV6-1; D gene: NA; CDR3 protein: CASSPGGGWTEAFF; CDR3 DNA: TGTGCCAGCAGCCCCGGGGGAGGGTGGACTGAAGCTTTCTTT
clone size: few; J gene: TRBJ2-1; V gene: TRBV5-1; D gene: NA; CDR3 protein: CASSLGLDPGGFF; CDR3 DNA: TGCGCCAGCAGCTTGGGGTTGGACCCTGGGGGGTTCTTC
clone size: NA; J gene: TRBJ1-5; V gene: TRBV2; D gene: TRBD1; CDR3 protein: CATKKTTGGNQPQHF; CDR3 DNA: TGTGCCACCAAGAAAACCACAGGGGGCAACCAGCCCCAGCATTTT
clone size: NA; J gene: TRBJ2-3; V gene: TRBV15; D gene: TRBD2; CDR3 protein: CATSRPSTSADTQYF; CDR3 DNA: TGTGCCACCAGCAGACCCTCGACTAGCGCAGATACGCAGTATTTT
clone size: NA; J gene: TRBJ2-2; V gene: TRBV3-1; D gene: NA; CDR3 protein: CASSPRDGFFANTGELFF; CDR3 DNA: TGTGCCAGCAGCCCAAGGGACGGGTTTTTCGCGAACACCGGGGAGCTGTTTTTT
clone size: few; J gene: TRBJ1-1; V gene: TRBV20-1; D gene: NA; CDR3 protein: CSARDEYEVNTEAFF; CDR3 DNA: TGCAGTGCTAGAGATGAGTACGAAGTCAACACTGAAGCTTTCTTT
clone size: many; J gene: TRBJ2-7; V gene: TRBV12-3/TRBV12-4; D gene: TRBD1; CDR3 protein: CASRPGTVSYEQYF; CDR3 DNA: TGTGCCAGCAGACCCGGGACAGTCTCCTACGAGCAGTACTTC
clone size: few; J gene: TRBJ1-4; V gene: TRBV12-3/TRBV12-4; D gene: NA; CDR3 protein: CASSEGSDSRVKLFF; CDR3 DNA: TGTGCCAGCAGCGAGGGATCGGACAGCCGGGTAAAACTGTTTTTT
clone size: NA; J gene: TRBJ2-7; V gene: TRBV7-8; D gene: TRBD2; CDR3 protein: CASSLERLAPDYEQYF; CDR3 DNA: TGTGCCAGCAGCTTAGAAAGACTAGCTCCTGACTACGAGCAGTACTTC
clone size: NA; J gene: TRBJ1-5; V gene: TRBV15; D gene: NA; CDR3 protein: CATSRGGQNHQPQHF; CDR3 DNA: TGTGCCACCAGCAGAGGAGGACAGAACCATCAGCCCCAGCATTTT
clone size: NA; J gene: TRBJ2-7; V gene: TRBV5-1; D gene: TRBD2; CDR3 protein: CASSLASGLTYEQYF; CDR3 DNA: TGCGCCAGCAGCTTGGCTAGCGGGCTAACCTACGAGCAGTACTTC
clone size: NA; J gene: TRBJ2-5; V gene: TRBV5-1; D gene: NA; CDR3 protein: CASSSGTAGETQSF; CDR3 DNA: TGCGCCAGCAGCTCCGGGACAGCGGGAGAGACCCAGTCCTTC
clone size: many; J gene: TRBJ1-2; V gene: TRBV25-1; D gene: NA; CDR3 protein: CASSESGQAIYGYTF; CDR3 DNA: TGTGCCAGCAGTGAAAGCGGGCAGGCCATCTATGGCTACACCTTC
clone size: many; J gene: TRBJ2-1; V gene: TRBV28; D gene: TRBD2; CDR3 protein: CASRLAGGFWDEQFF; CDR3 DNA: TGTGCCAGCAGACTAGCGGGAGGGTTTTGGGATGAGCAGTTCTTC
clone size: few; J gene: TRBJ2-1; V gene: TRBV10-3; D gene: TRBD2; CDR3 protein: CATTGSAGVSYNEQFF; CDR3 DNA: TGTGCCACCACCGGTTCGGCGGGAGTTTCCTACAATGAGCAGTTCTTC